This TCR beta chain came from a study of graft-versus-host responses after intestinal transplantation. About the study: In this cohort, recipients had multivisceral, liver-intestinal, or isolated intestinal transplants. Among the recipients, all got anti-thymocyte globulin induction and then tacrolimus and steroids for 3 to 4 years. Regarding the study as a whole: An association linked early post-transplant HvG declines with peak circulating GvH clone levels. Graft-donor T cell macrochimerism in patients accompanied high graft-versus-host to host-versus-graft clonal ratios in allografts.

Germline V lookup: CDR1 SGHDT, CDR2 YYEEEE. CDR3 size: 14 residues. Deletions cut 1 base from V and 8 bases from J, with 13 bases between. Libraries were prepared by immunoSEQ multiplex PCR; TCRdb keeps only in-frame clonotypes and omits some of them. This table has about 43,000 clones, roughly 95% appearing once. Points on this clone: Antigen: not known.

This TCR derives from a human patient who received an intestinal transplant, so some T cells may come from the graft donor. The sample was PBMCs, taken around 330 days after intestinal transplant. V is TRBV5-6 and J is TRBJ2-1, with no clear D. CDR3 sequence: CASSLILDIYEQFF. CDR3 sequence (DNA): TGTGCCAGCAGCTTGATTCTAGACATCTATGAGCAGTTCTTC.